Listed here are 17 T cell receptor beta chains from one sample, sequenced in a study of T cells after yellow fever vaccination. Using its own MiXCR run on the 5' RACE reads, TCRdb lists one record per CDR3 protein. The data contain some 300,000 distinct CDR3 sequences, roughly 3.5% of them seen just once; the ten biggest clones take up roughly a quarter. The source was PBMCs, collected on the day of the yellow fever booster vaccination. The source of these receptors is a man younger than 35 who received the YFV17D yellow fever vaccine.

This clonotype occurred many times. This chain connects TRBV12-3 or TRBV12-4 to TRBJ1-5; D is possibly TRBD1 (6 bases). The CDR3 contains 14 residues. Trimming took 1 base from V and 6 from J, leaving 10 bases between them. The CDR3 region has the DNA TGTGCCAGCAGTTTAGGGACAGTGGGTCAGCCCCAGCATTTT. It specifies CASSLGTVGQPQHF.

This clonotype turned up a few times. The chain couples TRBV7-2 to TRBJ2-2; possibly TRBD1 or TRBD2 for D (5 bases each). Trimming took 5 bases from V and 8 from J, leaving 18 bases between them. Germline CDR1 and CDR2: SGHTA and FQGNSA. The CDR3 is 15 residues long. The CDR3 DNA reads as TGTGCCAGCAGCCCTGGGGGTTACCTTACGGGGGAGCTGTTTTTT. This translates into CASSPGGYLTGELFF.

The table lists this clonotype with many counts. This chain joins TRBV6-2 or TRBV6-3 and TRBJ1-2, with 9 nucleotides matching TRBD1. Looked up from germline, CDR1 is MNHEY and CDR2 is SVGEGT. V lost 7 bases, J lost 7 bases, and 16 bases stayed unmatched. The CDR3 is 16 amino acids. The CDR3 nucleotides are TGTGCCAGCACCGAAATCCGGGACAGGGTTGCGACTGGCTACACCTTC. Translation: CASTEIRDRVATGYTF.

This clonotype has ten or more counts. The chain uses TRBV7-3 and TRBJ1-6; no clear D gene. This CDR3 region has 13 residues. Germline V gene data show CDR1 as SGHTA and CDR2 as FQGTGA. Trimming took off 6 bases at V and 9 bases at J, with 12 bases between the two ends. DNA for the CDR3: TGTGCCAGCAGTGCCGACCTGGCTTCACCCCTCCACTTT. Its translation: CASSADLASPLHF.

This clonotype was observed a few times. This rearrangement joins TRBV5-4 to TRBJ2-5, with 7 bases aligning to TRBD2. There are 15 residues in the CDR3. The germline CDR1 and CDR2 sequences are SGHNT and YYREEE (reference sequence). Trimming took 3 bases from V and 1 from J; bases not matched to a gene: 6. CDR3 DNA sequence: TGTGCCAGCAGCTGGACTAGTCGGCCCCAAGAGACCCAGTACTTC. The encoded protein is CASSWTSRPQETQYF.

The chain links TRBV6-1 to TRBJ1-1, with 9 bases lining up with TRBD1. The V gene end was trimmed by 4 bases and the J gene end by 8 bases; junction bases not matched to a gene: 2. The CDR3 has 12 amino acids. In germline, CDR1 is MNHNS, CDR2 SASEGT. The CDR3 nucleotides read TGTGCCAGCAGTGTCGGGACAGGGGAAGCTTTCTTT. It is translated as CASSVGTGEAFF.

This clonotype has at least ten counts. The rearrangement links TRBV20-1 to TRBJ1-6; D remains unclear. Germline V gives CDR1 DFQATT, CDR2 SNEGSKA (reference sequence). The CDR3 covers 15 residues. The V end was cut by 0 bases, the J end by 9 bases, with 15 bases between. CDR3 in amino acids: CSARDLRVSGSPLHF. CDR3 nucleotide sequence: TGCAGTGCTAGAGATCTCCGGGTGTCAGGTTCACCCCTCCACTTT.

In this sample, this clonotype turned up many times. V and J are TRBV5-1 and TRBJ2-1; D is undetermined. Germline CDR1 and CDR2: SGHRS and YFSETQ. The ends were cut back, 4 bases at V and 7 bases at J, with 15 bases in the middle. This CDR3 is 14 amino acids long. The CDR3 DNA sequence: TGCGCCAGCAGCCCTAGACCACAGCATAATGAGCAGTTCTTC. Its translation: CASSPRPQHNEQFF. The whole variable domain, remainder taken from reference TRBV5-1 and TRBJ2-1, is KAGVTQTPRYLIKTRGQQVTLSCSPISGHRSVSWYQQTPGQGLQFLFEYFSETQRNKGNFPGRFSGRQFSNSRSEMNVSTLELGDSALYLCASSPRPQHNEQFFGPGTRLTVL.

The chain recombines TRBV12-3 or TRBV12-4 with TRBJ1-3; D gene unclear. V dropped 6 bases and J dropped 0 bases, with 9 bases sitting between them. This CDR3 has 14 residues. CDR3 sequence reads: CASSRTDSGNTIYF. The CDR3 coding sequence is TGTGCCAGCAGCCGTACTGACTCTGGAAACACCATATATTTT.

This clonotype was counted between two and nine times. The CDR3 protein is CASSLGLGSTYEQYF. CDR3 bases: TGCGCCAGCAGCTTGGGACTGGGGTCAACCTACGAGCAGTACTTC. The J gene is TRBJ2-7, the V gene TRBV5-1; D gene unclear. Trimming took 0 bases from V and 2 from J, leaving 12 bases between them. Germline-derived CDR1 and CDR2 are SGHRS and YFSETQ. This CDR3 has 15 residues.

This clonotype was detected many times. The rearrangement uses TRBV5-1 and TRBJ1-1; D is unclear. V lost 2 bases to trimming and J lost 4 bases, with 9 bases between them. The CDR3 is made up of 13 amino acids. The germline gives CDR1 SGHRS, CDR2 YFSETQ. CDR3 bases: TGCGCCAGCAGCTTTGGAGTGGGCACTGAAGCTTTCTTT. It yields the protein CASSFGVGTEAFF.

The J gene is TRBJ2-7, the V gene TRBV3-1; 12 bases line up with TRBD2. The CDR3 is 16 residues long. The ends lost 4 bases at V and 2 bases at J; junction bases unmatched: 6. Germline V gene lookup returns CDR1 LGHDT and CDR2 YNNKEL (reference sequence). The CDR3 loop reads CASSRGTSGLAYEQYF. The CDR3 nucleotides read TGTGCCAGCAGCCGTGGGACTAGCGGGTTAGCCTACGAGCAGTACTTC.

This clonotype was observed many times. The chain joins TRBV5-1 to TRBJ1-3, with D unresolved. This CDR3 comprises 16 residues. The V gene's germline CDR1 is SGHRS and CDR2 YFSETQ. Trimming cost V 0 bases and J 4 bases, with 14 bases left between them. The chain's CDR3 is CASSLVSGIAGNTIYF. In DNA, the CDR3 is TGCGCCAGCAGCTTGGTTTCTGGAATAGCGGGAAACACCATATATTTT.

This clonotype occurred many times. The rearrangement links TRBV12-3 or TRBV12-4 to TRBJ2-1; 9 bases agree with TRBD2. Germline trimming cut 10 bases from V and 4 bases from J; bases unmatched to any gene: 5. The CDR3 consists of 13 residues. Here the CDR3 reads CANPGLAYNEQFF. The CDR3 bases are TGTGCCAACCCGGGACTAGCTTACAATGAGCAGTTCTTC.

This clonotype was found many times. The V call is TRBV5-1, the J call TRBJ1-4; D gene unclear. The germline V and J ends were trimmed by 0 bases and 12 bases, with 18 bases remaining between them. CDR3 length: 15 residues. Germline lookup yields CDR1 SGHRS and CDR2 YFSETQ. CDR3 coding DNA: TGCGCCAGCAGCTTGGATGTGTGGGGATCCGAAGAACTGTTTTTT. This sequence encodes CASSLDVWGSEELFF. Variable domain in full (rest from reference TRBV5-1 and TRBJ1-4): KAGVTQTPRYLIKTRGQQVTLSCSPISGHRSVSWYQQTPGQGLQFLFEYFSETQRNKGNFPGRFSGRQFSNSRSEMNVSTLELGDSALYLCASSLDVWGSEELFFGSGTQLSVL.

In this sample, this clonotype turned up a few times. This chain uses TRBV15 with TRBJ2-3; TRBD2 matches at 8 bases. Per germline, CDR1 LNHNV and CDR2 YYDKDF (reference sequence). The ends lost 7 bases at V and 6 bases at J; junction bases unmatched: 12. This CDR3 is built from 15 residues. The CDR3 nucleotides read TGTGCCACCACCCCGGAACGGGGGGGCCGGGATACGCAGTATTTT. Translating gives CATTPERGGRDTQYF.

This clonotype was seen ten or more times. CDR3 nucleotides: TGTGCCAGCAGTTTAATGCGGGGTGGTTACAATGAGCAGTTCTTC. This codes for CASSLMRGGYNEQFF. The rearrangement uses TRBV27 and TRBJ2-1; tentatively, D is TRBD2 (6 bases). The CDR3 totals 15 residues. Germline V lookup: CDR1 MNHEY, CDR2 SMNVEV (reference sequence). With 2 bases removed from V and 4 bases from J, the gap between germline ends came to 12 bases.